A selection of T cell receptor beta chains follows, all from one sample in a study of blood T cell repertoires in COVID-19. TCRdb's table, derived via immunoSEQ multiplex PCR, lists solely in-frame clones and lacks some. The sample records approximately 130,000 clones, 80% to 90% being singletons. The material sequenced was peripheral blood. These receptors were obtained from a woman aged 50 to 60 with acute or convalescent COVID-19. CDR3s include the opening cysteine and the closing phenylalanine or tryptophan. A D gene is named only where the DNA matches it firmly. Clone size is shown for a subset of rows, as once, few, many or a class of expanded clone.

J,D,size,V,DNA,CDR3
TRBJ1-5,-,-,TRBV29-1,TGCAGCGCGTCGGCGTCCGGGGGGGATGAGCCCCAGCATTTT,CSASASGGDEPQHF
TRBJ1-5,-,-,TRBV18,TGTGCCAGCTCACCAACCAGGGAAAATCAGCCCCAGCATTTT,CASSPTRENQPQHF
TRBJ1-1,-,-,TRBV28,TGTGCCAGCAAGGGAAACACGGGAGGAAGGACTGAAGCTTTCTTT,CASKGNTGGRTEAFF
TRBJ1-5,-,-,TRBV24-1,TGTGCCACCTTCGGGGGGGGGAGCAGCAATCAGCCCCAGCATTTT,CATFGGGSSNQPQHF
TRBJ1-6,-,-,TRBV6-2/TRBV6-3,TGTGCCAGCAGTTACCAGGATGATTCACCCCTCCACTTT,CASSYQDDSPLHF
TRBJ1-1,TRBD1,-,TRBV10-2,TGCGCCAGCAGTGACTACAGGGGCACTGAAGCTTTCTTT,CASSDYRGTEAFF
TRBJ1-2,-,-,TRBV3-1/TRBV3-2,TGTGCCAGCAGCCAAGATAGTAAGGGGAACCCCAGATACGGTGGCTACACCTTC,CASSQDSKGNPRYGGYTF
TRBJ2-2,TRBD1,-,TRBV3-1/TRBV3-2,TGTGCCAGCACCAAATTAATCTCCGGGACAGGGGGCCCCGGGGAGCTGTTTTTT,CASTKLISGTGGPGELFF
TRBJ1-1,-,once,TRBV10-3,TGTGCCATCAGTGTACAGGGTCAAGGCACTGAAGCTTTCTTT,CAISVQGQGTEAFF
TRBJ2-5,-,-,TRBV7-2,TGTGCCAGCAGCTTGACATTTCAAGAGACCCAGTACTTC,CASSLTFQETQYF
TRBJ1-3,-,-,TRBV12-3/TRBV12-4,TGTGCCAGCAGTTTCGGAGGTGGAAACACCATATATTTT,CASSFGGGNTIYF
TRBJ2-3,-,-,TRBV12-3/TRBV12-4,TGTGCCAGCAGTTTATCCAGGACAGATACGCAGTATTTT,CASSLSRTDTQYF
TRBJ1-6,TRBD1,-,TRBV7-9,TGTGCCAGCAGCTTATTTACAGGGGGCTATAATTCACCCCTCCACTTT,CASSLFTGGYNSPLHF
TRBJ1-1,-,-,TRBV7-2,TGTGCCAGCAGCTTTGACGGGAGGGCAGCGGGCCAGGGGGCTTTCTTT,CASSFDGRAAGQGAFF
TRBJ2-7,-,few,TRBV2,TGTGCCAGCAGTGTGGAGGGCTACGAGCAGTACTTC,CASSVEGYEQYF
TRBJ2-1,TRBD2,-,TRBV11-3,TGTGCCAGCAGCTTAGAGCGCTCCGCCCGGGGGGGCCGCTCCTACAATGAGCAGTTCTTC,CASSLERSARGGRSYNEQFF
TRBJ2-7,-,-,TRBV11-2,TGTGCCAGCAGCTACACGGGACACTTATACGAGCAGTACTTC,CASSYTGHLYEQYF
TRBJ2-7,-,-,TRBV4-2,TGTGCCAGCAGCCAAGATAATCTCTACGAGCAGTACTTC,CASSQDNLYEQYF
TRBJ1-1,-,-,TRBV27,TGTGCCAGCAGTTTGGGCAGGGTCACTGAAGCTTTCTTT,CASSLGRVTEAFF
TRBJ2-2,-,once,TRBV7-9,TGTGCCAGCACAGCGGTAATGAACACCGGGGAGCTGTTTTTT,CASTAVMNTGELFF
TRBJ1-1,-,-,TRBV6-5,TGTGCCAGCAGCTCCTTCGCCGGTGCTGAAGCTTTCTTT,CASSSFAGAEAFF
TRBJ1-1,TRBD1,-,TRBV5-1,TGCGCCAGCAGCTTATCAGGGGGTTCCACTGAAGCTTTCTTT,CASSLSGGSTEAFF
TRBJ1-6,TRBD1,-,TRBV19,TGTGCCAGTAGTCGCCTCCGGGACAGCTATAATTCACCCCTCCACTTT,CASSRLRDSYNSPLHF
TRBJ2-7,-,-,TRBV19,TGTGCCAGTAGTGGGCAGGATCGTTACGAGCAGTACTTC,CASSGQDRYEQYF
TRBJ2-1,TRBD2,-,TRBV3-1/TRBV3-2,TGTGCCAGCAGCCGGCTAGCGGGAGTCGAAAATGAGCAGTTCTTC,CASSRLAGVENEQFF
TRBJ2-3,TRBD2,-,TRBV5-1,TGCGCCAGCAGCTCCGGACTAGAGGGCGCGCATACGCAGTATTTT,CASSSGLEGAHTQYF
TRBJ1-2,-,-,TRBV19,TGTGCCAGTAGGGGAGTAGCAGGAGCGGGAGGCTACACCTTC,CASRGVAGAGGYTF
TRBJ1-1,-,-,TRBV3-1/TRBV3-2,TGTGCCAGCAGCCAAGCCCGCAGGAACACTGAAGCTTTCTTT,CASSQARRNTEAFF
TRBJ2-7,TRBD1,-,TRBV4-2,TGTGCCAGCAGCCGCTCAGGGGGCGAGCAGTACTTC,CASSRSGGEQYF
TRBJ2-1,TRBD2,-,TRBV4-3,TGCGCCAGCAGCCCCGGGGCCGGGACTAGCGGGAGGGATGAGCAGTTCTTC,CASSPGAGTSGRDEQFF
TRBJ2-3,TRBD2,-,TRBV9,TGTGCCAGCAGCGACGGGGGGGCTTTGACAGATACGCAGTATTTT,CASSDGGALTDTQYF